This note documents a single T cell receptor (beta chain) sequence. This record belongs to a study of T cell changes during pregnancy in multiple sclerosis. Here immunoSEQ multiplex PCR was the method, and the copy in TCRdb shows in-frame clones only, minus some. The sample has tens of thousands of clones; about 91% are singletons. The TCR originated in a female donor in good health, enrolled as a control in a pregnancy study. The sequenced sample was peripheral blood, obtained after pregnancy.

The CDR3: CASSLPGNEQFF. CDR3 DNA: TGTGCCAGCAGTTTACCGGGCAATGAGCAGTTCTTC. The rearrangement uses TRBV27 and TRBJ2-1; D is ambiguous. Germline V gene sequence: CDR1 MNHEY, CDR2 SMNVEV (reference sequence). The CDR3 consists of 12 residues. Trimming left V 2 bases short and J 6 bases short, with 5 bases between.